The clone carrying this TCR beta chain is a singleton in its sample. The data stem from a study of shared clonotypes between healthy human individuals. Germline V CDR1 and CDR2: PRHDT, FYEKMQ (reference sequence). The length of the CDR3 is 14 residues. Germline trimming cut 5 bases from V and 5 bases from J; bases unmatched to any gene: 6. Generated by immunoSEQ multiplex PCR, the TCRdb table keeps only in-frame clones and is missing some. This repertoire shows some 2,500,000 clones, approximately 90% found once; its top ten account for 0.3% to 0.45%. Sequencing was performed on naive CD4+ T cells from PBMCs. Stated subset: CD45RA+ positively selected. This receptor was obtained from a man aged 18 to 30 in good health. Some clones in this sample may be carry-over from other donors' samples. This sequence joins TRBV13 and TRBJ2-1, with 7 positions matching TRBD1. The CDR3 bases are TGTGCCAGCAGCACGCCCACAGGGGACAATGAGCAGTTCTTC. Amino acid sequence: CASSTPTGDNEQFF. The full variable domain, its missing parts supplied by reference TRBV13 and TRBJ2-1, is AAGVIQSPRHLIKEKRETATLKCYPIPRHDTVYWYQQGPGQDPQFLISFYEKMQSDKGSIPDRFSAQQFSDYHSELNMSSLELGDSALYFCASSTPTGDNEQFFGPGTRLTVL.